The present TCR beta chain was sequenced within a study of T cell repertoires in cytomegalovirus infection (dated by TCRdb to about 2019). The study in broad terms: Because public TCR beta signatures pointed to carriage of CMV infection together with the matching HLA type, the HLA type of each donor mattered for the analysis.

The sequencer listed for this sample is Illumina HiSeq 1500. TCRdb handled the public reads itself, with Q25 trimming in fastp and clone calling in MiXCR, and kept productive beta chains. Duplicate CDR3 protein sequences are folded into a single record with the most common DNA and genes. This sample has hundreds of thousands of distinct CDR3 sequences in its table, and 35% to 40% of those were observed once. The ten largest clonotypes hold around 3% of the sample. The V end gives up 3 bases and the J end 8 bases, leaving 8 bases in the junction not matched to a gene. Spanning cysteine to phenylalanine, the CDR3 consists of 14 amino acids. CDR3 DNA is the only sequence kept; it has 42 bases, read in frame from the first base. Taken from the germline V gene (reference sequence), the CDR1 and CDR2 loops are DFQATT and SNEGSKA. In regard to this clonotype: It has no known antigen specificity. No clone much larger than this one lies a single base away; base qualities are absent.

Broader findings and caveats from the paper: Carriers of CMV infection plus the relevant HLA type were discriminated by the cumulative frequency of public TCR beta family members in the study cohort and in an independent 352-donor cohort. The ex vivo response was dominated by HLA-C-restricted CMV-specific TCR beta clonotypes, which also provided the single most frequent clonotype in two of eight donors.

This sequence originates from a human donor in good health (CMV status not recorded). Some clones in this sample may be carry-over from other donors' samples. The chain couples TRBV20-1 to TRBJ2-5, with 11 bases aligning to TRBD2. Sample: PBMCs. The bases are TGCAGTGCTAGGGTCCTCGGGACTAGCGGCACCCAGTACTTC. The encoded protein is CSARVLGTSGTQYF.